These T cell receptor beta chains were read from a single sample in a study of PD-1 blockade in classical Hodgkin lymphoma. Measured with immunoSEQ multiplex PCR; TCRdb has only the in-frame clones, and not every one. The data contain about 46,000 clones, about three quarters of them singletons. The input for sequencing was peripheral blood mononuclear cells (PBMCs), taken at baseline. Every receptor here comes from a human donor with classical Hodgkin lymphoma. Each CDR3 is given with its conserved first and last residue. The D gene is left open where the match is weak. Clone size is stated in some rows and not others, as once, few, many or a class when expanded.

v_call	j_call	clone_size	d_call	cdr3_nt	cdr3_aa
TRBV5-1	TRBJ2-1	-	-	TGCGCCAGCAGTCCGACGCAAGGGTATGAGCAGTTCTTC	CASSPTQGYEQFF
TRBV7-9	TRBJ1-1	-	-	TGTGCCAGCAGCTCACAGAACACTGAAGCTTTCTTT	CASSSQNTEAFF
TRBV18	TRBJ1-3	-	-	TGTGCCAGCTCGTCGGACCTCTCTGGAAACACCATATATTTT	CASSSDLSGNTIYF
TRBV6-6	TRBJ1-2	-	-	TGTGCCAGCAGCGGACGGGTCTATGGCTACACCTTC	CASSGRVYGYTF
TRBV5-1	TRBJ1-6	-	TRBD1	TGCGCCAGCAGCTTGGACAGGGGGTTTAATTCACCCCTCCACTTT	CASSLDRGFNSPLHF
TRBV11-2	TRBJ1-1	-	-	TGTGCCAGCAGCTTGGCCCCAGCCGGCGCGGGTAACACTGAAGCTTTCTTT	CASSLAPAGAGNTEAFF
TRBV11-2	TRBJ2-1	-	-	TGTGCCAGCAGCTTAGATGGGGGGGGCGAGTTAACCTACAATGAGCAGTTCTTC	CASSLDGGGELTYNEQFF
TRBV12-5	TRBJ2-2	-	-	TGTGCTAGTGGTTTGGTCCGGGACGGAAAATTGAACACCGGGGAGCTGTTTTTT	CASGLVRDGKLNTGELFF
TRBV28	TRBJ1-1	-	-	TGTGCCAGCAGTTTTGAGGATCGTACTGAAGCTTTCTTT	CASSFEDRTEAFF
TRBV7-2	TRBJ1-1	-	-	TGTGCCAGCAGCTATTCCCCGAACACTGAAGCTTTCTTT	CASSYSPNTEAFF
TRBV5-1	TRBJ1-2	-	-	TGCGCCAGCAGCTTGGTTGAGGGTAACTATGGCTACACCTTC	CASSLVEGNYGYTF
TRBV27	TRBJ1-5	-	TRBD1	TGTGCCAGCAGTCCCGGGACAGCCTTTTATAGCAATCAGCCCCAGCATTTT	CASSPGTAFYSNQPQHF
TRBV9	TRBJ1-2	-	-	TGTGCCAGCAGCGTAGAGACACCTAGCAAAAGAGGGTATGGCTACACCTTC	CASSVETPSKRGYGYTF
TRBV7-3	TRBJ2-3	-	TRBD2	TGTGCCAGCAGCTTACTCGGGGGGGATACGCAGTATTTT	CASSLLGGDTQYF
TRBV6-1	TRBJ2-7	-	TRBD1	TGTGCCAGCAGTGAACAGGGAACAGGGGGCGGCGAGCAGTACTTC	CASSEQGTGGGEQYF
TRBV5-1	TRBJ2-7	once	TRBD1	TGCGCCAGCAGCCCTACAGGGGGTAATATGGACGAGCAGTACTTC	CASSPTGGNMDEQYF
TRBV9	TRBJ2-5	-	-	TGTGCCAGCAGCGTTTACGCAGGGCGGGAGACCCAGTACTTC	CASSVYAGRETQYF
TRBV19	TRBJ2-3	-	-	TGTGCCAGTAGTACCCCTGGGGATACGCAGTATTTT	CASSTPGDTQYF
TRBV19	TRBJ2-3	-	-	TGTGCCAGTAGTATTCAGGGGATCGGCACAGATACGCAGTATTTT	CASSIQGIGTDTQYF
TRBV7-3	TRBJ2-3	-	-	TGTGCCAGCAGCCCGGGGCGGACTAGCACAGATACGCAGTATTTT	CASSPGRTSTDTQYF
TRBV27	TRBJ2-1	few	-	TGTGCCAGCAGTTTCTACCGCGGGATTGATGAGCAGTTCTTC	CASSFYRGIDEQFF
TRBV4-2	TRBJ2-1	-	-	TGTGCCAGCAGCCAAGATATGACACACAATGAGCAGTTCTTC	CASSQDMTHNEQFF
TRBV21-1	TRBJ2-3	few	-	TGTGCCAGCAGCAAAGGGGTGAAGGGGACAGATACGCAGTATTTT	CASSKGVKGTDTQYF
TRBV30	TRBJ1-1	few	-	TGTGCCTGGAGTGTCGGGGGGTCCCCGAGGGCTTTCTTT	CAWSVGGSPRAFF
TRBV5-1	TRBJ1-3	few	-	TGCGCCAGCAGCTTGGGGGCCGCGGGAAACACCATATATTTT	CASSLGAAGNTIYF
TRBV7-3	TRBJ2-1	-	-	TGTGCCAGCAGCTTAGTAGCGCGGCGCTCCTACAATGAGCAGTTCTTC	CASSLVARRSYNEQFF
TRBV2	TRBJ1-2	-	TRBD1	TGTGCCAGCAGTTCTCCGGGACAGGGGGACTATGGCTACACCTTC	CASSSPGQGDYGYTF
TRBV10-3	TRBJ2-7	-	-	TGTGCCATCAGCACCCCGGGCGAGCGCGAGCAGTACTTC	CAISTPGEREQYF
TRBV5-1	TRBJ2-6	-	-	TGCGCCAGCAGCTTGTTCGACTCTGGGGCCAACGTCCTGACTTTC	CASSLFDSGANVLTF
TRBV2	TRBJ2-2	-	-	TGTGCCAGCAGTGGAGGAGTAGGGGAGCTGTTTTTT	CASSGGVGELFF
TRBV9	TRBJ2-7	-	-	TGTGCCAGCAGCGTACATAGCGGAGCGGGCGGCGTTTCCTACGAGCAGTACTTC	CASSVHSGAGGVSYEQYF
TRBV29-1	TRBJ2-3	-	TRBD1	TGCAGCGGTCGACAGGGGCGCACAGATACGCAGTATTTT	CSGRQGRTDTQYF
TRBV27	TRBJ1-2	-	-	TGTGCCAGCAGTTACGGGAAGGGGGGCGGGAACTATGGCTACACCTTC	CASSYGKGGGNYGYTF
TRBV5-1	TRBJ2-1	-	-	TGCGCCAGCAGCTTGGGAACTGAGCAGTTCTTC	CASSLGTEQFF
TRBV7-6	TRBJ1-1	once	-	TGTGCCAGCCGCTCGGCCGGGAGTGGCACTGAAGCTTTCTTT	CASRSAGSGTEAFF
TRBV7-9	TRBJ2-7	-	-	TGTGCCAGCAGCTTAGAGCCCAGTCACGAGCAGTACTTC	CASSLEPSHEQYF
TRBV14	TRBJ1-3	-	-	TGTGCCAGCAGCCAAGATCCCAGATCTGGAAACACCATATATTTT	CASSQDPRSGNTIYF
TRBV6-1	TRBJ2-7	-	-	TGTGCCAGCAGTCCCAGTCCAAAGATCTCCTACGAGCAGTACTTC	CASSPSPKISYEQYF
TRBV27	TRBJ2-2	-	TRBD1	TGTGCCAGCAGTTCGGGACAGGGAGGCACCGGGGAGCTGTTTTTT	CASSSGQGGTGELFF
TRBV11-3	TRBJ2-2	-	TRBD2	TGTGCCAGCAGCTTTAGCGGGAGGTCGGCCGGGGAGCTGTTTTTT	CASSFSGRSAGELFF
TRBV5-1	TRBJ2-7	-	TRBD1	TGCGCCAGCGGCAAGGACAGGGCGGCCCACGAGCAGTACTTC	CASGKDRAAHEQYF
TRBV19	TRBJ2-2	few	TRBD2	TGTGCCAGTAGTTCCCTGACTAGCGGGAGTTTCGCCGGGGAGCTGTTTTTT	CASSSLTSGSFAGELFF
TRBV21-1	TRBJ1-3	-	-	TGTGCCAGCAGCAAGTCCGGAAACACCATATATTTT	CASSKSGNTIYF
TRBV7-3	TRBJ2-1	-	TRBD1	TGTGCCAGCAGCTTTTCTGGACAGGGAGGTGAGCAGTTCTTC	CASSFSGQGGEQFF
TRBV10-3	TRBJ1-5	-	-	TGTGCCATCAGTTCAGGGTTGGGAGCCCAGCATTTT	CAISSGLGAQHF
TRBV19	TRBJ2-2	-	-	TGTGCCAGCCACACAGGGTTCACCGGGGAGCTGTTTTTT	CASHTGFTGELFF
TRBV19	TRBJ1-5	-	TRBD1	TGTGCCAGTACCCCGAGTTTGTTCAAAAACAGGGGGGTAAGGCAGCCCCAGCATTTT	CASTPSLFKNRGVRQPQHF
TRBV7-6	TRBJ2-7	-	TRBD1	TGTGCCAGCAGCTACACAGGGGGCTACGAGCAGTACTTC	CASSYTGGYEQYF
TRBV5-1	TRBJ2-7	-	TRBD1	TGCGCCAGCAGCTTGCAACAGGGGGGCCGCGAGCAGTACTTC	CASSLQQGGREQYF
TRBV6-5	TRBJ2-7	-	TRBD2	TGTGCCAGCAGTACCCCTAGCGGCTACGAGCAGTACTTC	CASSTPSGYEQYF
TRBV9	TRBJ2-1	-	-	TGTGCCAGCAGCGAGACGACAGATTCCTCCTACAATGAGCAGTTCTTC	CASSETTDSSYNEQFF
TRBV27	TRBJ1-5	-	-	TGTGCCAGCAGTTCTCTCCAGGGCCTTAGCAATCAGCCCCAGCATTTT	CASSSLQGLSNQPQHF
TRBV19	TRBJ1-2	-	TRBD1	TGTGCCAGTAGTACCAACAGGGGCTACCCCTATGGCTACACCTTC	CASSTNRGYPYGYTF
TRBV27	TRBJ2-1	-	TRBD2	TGTGCCAGCAGTTTATGGACTAGCTCGCACAATGAGCAGTTCTTC	CASSLWTSSHNEQFF
TRBV5-6	TRBJ2-5	-	-	TGTGCCAGCAGCTTGGCCGGACCAGGGACCCAGTACTTC	CASSLAGPGTQYF
TRBV5-6	TRBJ2-2	-	-	TGTGCCAGCAGCTTGTCCAGCGCACCGAACACCGGGGAGCTGTTTTTT	CASSLSSAPNTGELFF
TRBV27	TRBJ1-2	-	-	TGTGCCAGCAGCCGCTCTGGGGGGGAAGCTAACTATGGCTACACCTTC	CASSRSGGEANYGYTF